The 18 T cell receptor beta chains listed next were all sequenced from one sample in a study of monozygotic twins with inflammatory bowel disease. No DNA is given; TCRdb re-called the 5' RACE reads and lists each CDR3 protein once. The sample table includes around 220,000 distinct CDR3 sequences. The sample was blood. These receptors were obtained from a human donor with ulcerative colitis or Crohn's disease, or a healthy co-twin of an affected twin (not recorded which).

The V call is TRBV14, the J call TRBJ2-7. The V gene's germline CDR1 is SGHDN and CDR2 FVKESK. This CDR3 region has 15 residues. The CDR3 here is CASSPHGAFSYEQYF.

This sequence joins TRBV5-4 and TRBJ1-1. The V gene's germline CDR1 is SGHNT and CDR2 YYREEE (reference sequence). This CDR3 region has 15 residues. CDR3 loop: CASSLSQRENTEAFF.

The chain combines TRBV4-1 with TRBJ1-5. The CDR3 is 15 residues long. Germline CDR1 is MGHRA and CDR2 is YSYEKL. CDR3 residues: CASSNRDLSNQPQHF.

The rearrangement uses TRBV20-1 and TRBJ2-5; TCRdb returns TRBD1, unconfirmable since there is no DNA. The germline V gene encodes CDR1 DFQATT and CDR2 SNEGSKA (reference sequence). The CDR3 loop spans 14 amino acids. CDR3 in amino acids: CSAGGQDMFETQYF.

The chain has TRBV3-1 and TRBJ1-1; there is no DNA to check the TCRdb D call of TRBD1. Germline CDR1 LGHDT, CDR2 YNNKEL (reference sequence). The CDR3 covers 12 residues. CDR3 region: CASSQGQTEAFF.

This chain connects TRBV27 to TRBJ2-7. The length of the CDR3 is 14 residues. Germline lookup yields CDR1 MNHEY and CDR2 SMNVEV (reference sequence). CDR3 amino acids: CAGSQNRATYEQYF.

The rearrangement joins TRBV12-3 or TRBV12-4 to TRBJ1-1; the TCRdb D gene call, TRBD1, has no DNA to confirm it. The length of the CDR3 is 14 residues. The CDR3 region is CASSPMGGATEAFF.

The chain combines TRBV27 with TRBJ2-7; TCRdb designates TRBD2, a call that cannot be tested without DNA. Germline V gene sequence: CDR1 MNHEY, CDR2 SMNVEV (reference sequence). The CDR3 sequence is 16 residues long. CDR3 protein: CASSPSGTSGSYEQYF.

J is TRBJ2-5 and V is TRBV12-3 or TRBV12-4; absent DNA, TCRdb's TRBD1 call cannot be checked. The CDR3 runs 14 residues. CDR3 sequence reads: CASNGQLHQETQYF.

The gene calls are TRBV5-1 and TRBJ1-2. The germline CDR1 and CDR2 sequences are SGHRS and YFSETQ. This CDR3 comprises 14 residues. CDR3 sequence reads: CASSLDGVGYGYTF.

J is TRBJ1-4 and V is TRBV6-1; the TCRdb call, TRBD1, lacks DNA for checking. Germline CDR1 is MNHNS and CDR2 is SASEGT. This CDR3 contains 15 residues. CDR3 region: CASTGLLEGGEKLFF.

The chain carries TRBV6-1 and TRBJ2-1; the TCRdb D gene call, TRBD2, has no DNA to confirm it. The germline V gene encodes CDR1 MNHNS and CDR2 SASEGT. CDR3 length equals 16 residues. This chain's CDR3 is CASSGTLAETYNEQFF.

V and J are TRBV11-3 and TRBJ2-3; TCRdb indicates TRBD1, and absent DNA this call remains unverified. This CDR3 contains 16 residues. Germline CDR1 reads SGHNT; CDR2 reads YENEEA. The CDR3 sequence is CASSLDRSEGADTQYF.

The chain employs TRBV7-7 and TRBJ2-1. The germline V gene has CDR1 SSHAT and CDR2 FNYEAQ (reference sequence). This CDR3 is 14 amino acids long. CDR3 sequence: CASSLDLSGDEQFF.

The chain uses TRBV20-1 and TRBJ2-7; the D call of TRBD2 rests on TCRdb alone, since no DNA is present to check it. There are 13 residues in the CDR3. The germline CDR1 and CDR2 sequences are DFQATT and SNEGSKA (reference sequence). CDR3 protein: CSATAGGYYEQYF.

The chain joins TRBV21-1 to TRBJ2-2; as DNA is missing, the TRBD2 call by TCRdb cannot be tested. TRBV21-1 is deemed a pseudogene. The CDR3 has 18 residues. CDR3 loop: CASSKTTGTAGDTGELFF.

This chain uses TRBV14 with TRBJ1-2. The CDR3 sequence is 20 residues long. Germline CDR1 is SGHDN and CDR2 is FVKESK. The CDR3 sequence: CASSQDFSWTSAPDYYGYTF.

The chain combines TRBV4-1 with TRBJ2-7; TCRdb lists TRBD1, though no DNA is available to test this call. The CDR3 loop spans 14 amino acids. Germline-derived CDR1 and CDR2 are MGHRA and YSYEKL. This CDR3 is CASSSRDRGLEQYF.